This T cell receptor (beta chain) derives from a study of blood T cell repertoires in COVID-19. Study in general: Acute and convalescent COVID-19 samples came from the United States, Italy and Spain.

The assay was immunoSEQ multiplex PCR, and TCRdb's table has in-frame clones only and misses some. Among around 100,000 clones listed, approximately 80% were seen once. The CDR3 consists of 13 residues. Germline CDR1 and CDR2: LGHDT and YNNKEL (reference sequence). V was pared by 1 base and J by 15 bases, with 7 bases of the junction left unmatched. This clone was observed once. The specimen was peripheral blood. The chain has TRBV3-1 (or the pseudogene TRBV3-2) and TRBJ2-1, with 9 bases identical to TRBD2. This TCR derives from a man aged 55 to 70 with acute or convalescent COVID-19. This CDR3 reads CASSQVSLAGLFF. The DNA for the CDR3 is TGTGCCAGCAGCCAAGTTTCTCTAGCGGGATTGTTCTTC.